Listed below are T cell receptor beta chains from one sample, sequenced in a study of CD8+CD57+ T cells in acquired aplastic anemia. TCRdb passed the reads through MiXCR, listing each CDR3 protein once. The sample has roughly 160,000 distinct CDR3 sequences; roughly 43% are singletons. The specimen was sorted CD4+, CD8+, or CD8+CD57+ T cells (not recorded which) from PBMCs. The receptors here all came from a human donor with aplastic anemia. Each CDR3 is given with its conserved first and last residue. A D gene is named only where the DNA matches it firmly. Clone size is not always given. Where it is, it says once, few, many or a class for expanded clones.

CDR3 protein: CASSYARDGYTF; CDR3 DNA: TGTGCCAGCAGTTACGCACGGGATGGCTACACCTTC; V gene: TRBV6-5; J gene: TRBJ1-2; clone size: many; D gene: -
CDR3 protein: CSARPGVGNTIYF; CDR3 DNA: TGCAGTGCCCGGCCCGGGGTCGGAAACACCATATATTTT; V gene: TRBV20-1; J gene: TRBJ1-3; clone size: -; D gene: -
CDR3 protein: CSAETGTDTQYF; CDR3 DNA: TGCAGTGCCGAGACAGGGACAGATACGCAGTATTTT; V gene: TRBV20-1; J gene: TRBJ2-3; clone size: -; D gene: TRBD1
CDR3 protein: CSARRASGTSYEQYF; CDR3 DNA: TGCAGTGCTAGACGGGCTAGCGGGACCTCCTACGAGCAGTACTTC; V gene: TRBV20-1; J gene: TRBJ2-7; clone size: many; D gene: TRBD2
CDR3 protein: CATSERQGVNQPQHF; CDR3 DNA: TGTGCCACCAGTGAACGACAGGGAGTGAATCAGCCCCAGCATTTT; V gene: TRBV24-1; J gene: TRBJ1-5; clone size: -; D gene: TRBD1
CDR3 protein: CSARFSRGAGTERDTDTQYF; CDR3 DNA: TGCAGTGCTAGGTTTTCTCGGGGGGCAGGGACGGAGAGGGACACAGATACGCAGTATTTT; V gene: TRBV20-1; J gene: TRBJ2-3; clone size: -; D gene: -
CDR3 protein: CASSPGPENYNEQFF; CDR3 DNA: TGCGCCAGCAGCCCCGGCCCGGAAAACTACAATGAGCAGTTCTTC; V gene: TRBV5-1; J gene: TRBJ2-1; clone size: many; D gene: -
CDR3 protein: CASSVGSSGSGNTIYF; CDR3 DNA: TGTGCCAGCAGCGTTGGTAGCTCCGGCTCTGGAAACACCATATATTTT; V gene: TRBV9; J gene: TRBJ1-3; clone size: many; D gene: -
CDR3 protein: CASSGTNMNTEAFF; CDR3 DNA: TGTGCCAGCAGTGGGACAAACATGAACACTGAAGCTTTCTTT; V gene: TRBV6-1; J gene: TRBJ1-1; clone size: many; D gene: -
CDR3 protein: CASSPGPQGPSSGANVLTF; CDR3 DNA: TGTGCCAGCAGCCCAGGACCACAGGGGCCCTCCTCTGGGGCCAACGTCCTGACTTTC; V gene: TRBV11-2; J gene: TRBJ2-6; clone size: many; D gene: TRBD1
CDR3 protein: CAGGPTDTQYF; CDR3 DNA: TGTGCAGGAGGGCCGACAGATACGCAGTATTTT; V gene: TRBV7-2; J gene: TRBJ2-3; clone size: -; D gene: -
CDR3 protein: CASSEGDRNYEQYF; CDR3 DNA: TGTGCCAGCAGTGAAGGGGACAGAAACTACGAGCAGTACTTC; V gene: TRBV2; J gene: TRBJ2-7; clone size: once; D gene: TRBD1
CDR3 protein: CSASLQPEETQYF; CDR3 DNA: TGCAGTGCTAGCCTACAGCCCGAAGAGACCCAGTACTTC; V gene: TRBV20-1; J gene: TRBJ2-5; clone size: many; D gene: -
CDR3 protein: CATSDYPGTSPREQYF; CDR3 DNA: TGTGCCACCAGTGATTACCCTGGGACTTCGCCTAGGGAGCAGTACTTC; V gene: TRBV24-1; J gene: TRBJ2-7; clone size: many; D gene: -
CDR3 protein: CASSPQGPNQPQHF; CDR3 DNA: TGTGCCAGCAGCCCACAGGGACCCAATCAGCCCCAGCATTTT; V gene: TRBV3-1; J gene: TRBJ1-5; clone size: -; D gene: -
CDR3 protein: CSVVGANEKLFF; CDR3 DNA: TGCAGCGTTGTGGGGGCAAATGAAAAACTGTTTTTT; V gene: TRBV29-1; J gene: TRBJ1-4; clone size: once; D gene: -
CDR3 protein: CSAGGIAGETYNEQFF; CDR3 DNA: TGCAGTGCTGGAGGCATAGCGGGAGAAACCTACAATGAGCAGTTCTTC; V gene: TRBV20-1; J gene: TRBJ2-1; clone size: -; D gene: TRBD2